Described below is a single T cell receptor beta chain sequence and its context. The sample originates from a study of blood T cell repertoires in COVID-19. At the level of the study: Acute and convalescent COVID-19 specimens originated in the United States, Italy and Spain. Nucleic acid was either cDNA or gDNA, and it came from T cells, B-cell-depleted T cells, or PBMCs.

Original data processing: Amplification of reference gene primers provided the estimated nucleated cell counts. TCRdb's table, derived via immunoSEQ multiplex PCR, lists solely in-frame clones and lacks some. V, J and clone size derive from that table, while D and trimming were established from the DNA sequence. Among about 100,000 clones, more than 75% were seen once, and the ten largest hold over 7%. Germline CDR1 LGHNT, CDR2 FRNRAP. Trimming pared 5 bases from V and 6 bases from J, leaving 16 bases between. The CDR3 contains 15 residues. This chain links TRBV12-5 with TRBJ1-4; no clear D. The specimen sequenced was peripheral blood. The receptor was derived from a man younger than 40 in a cohort sampled during active COVID-19. The CDR3, as DNA: TGTGCTAGTGGTCTTTTCCCGGGAGGGCATGAAAAACTGTTTTTT. Protein sequence: CASGLFPGGHEKLFF.